The T cell receptor (beta chain) described here comes from a study of PD-1 blockade in classical Hodgkin lymphoma. Germline V gene lookup returns CDR1 SEHNR and CDR2 FQNEAQ (reference sequence). The CDR3 is 14 amino acids. J was trimmed by 8 bases and V by 2 bases; bases with no gene match: 3. Time point reported: cycle 4 day 1 (C4D1), after more than 5 weeks of nivolumab. Each patient relapsed following autologous stem cell transplantation, and prior brentuximab vedotin exposure differed. General observations from the study: TCR diversity rose significantly by C4D1 in CD4+ but not CD8+ cells.

As regards this clone: Its antigen remains unidentified.

Assay used: immunoSEQ multiplex PCR; TCRdb lists only in-frame clones, some missing. Among some 93,000 clones listed, around 78% were seen once. Sequenced here: peripheral blood mononuclear cells (PBMCs), sampled before the fourth cycle of nivolumab. The sequence derives from a human donor with classical Hodgkin lymphoma. This sequence joins TRBV7-9 and TRBJ2-1; 10 positions match TRBD1. CDR3 in amino acids: CASSLLGQGYEQFF. Here the CDR3 DNA reads TGTGCCAGCAGCTTACTGGGACAGGGGTATGAGCAGTTCTTC.